The source of this T cell receptor beta chain is a study of blood T cell repertoires in COVID-19. Study background: There were acute and convalescent COVID-19 samples, and they came from the United States, Italy and Spain. T cells, B-cell-depleted T cells, or PBMCs provided the cDNA or gDNA that served as material.

Individuals drawn from 20 to 30 US areas were roughly 18 to 95 years old. In the original analysis: Amplifying reference gene primers gave estimates of nucleated cell counts. TCRdb keeps only in-frame clones here, not all; method: immunoSEQ multiplex PCR. The D gene and trimming were derived from the DNA, and the V and J assignments and clone size from that table. The table has 250,000 to 300,000 clones, approximately 85% seen once. The trim removed 3 bases at V and 7 bases at J, leaving 9 bases unmatched. Germline values: CDR1 DFQATT, CDR2 SNEGSKA (reference sequence). The CDR3 extends over 15 amino acids.

The chain links TRBV20-1 to TRBJ1-6, with 7 bases matching TRBD1. The TCR comes from a woman in her forties or fifties who had recovered from COVID-19. The material sequenced was PBMCs or T cells enriched from blood (not recorded which). The CDR3 region has the DNA TGCAGTGCTAGTGGGGCAGGGGGAACAAATTCACCCCTCCACTTT. Its translation is CSASGAGGTNSPLHF.